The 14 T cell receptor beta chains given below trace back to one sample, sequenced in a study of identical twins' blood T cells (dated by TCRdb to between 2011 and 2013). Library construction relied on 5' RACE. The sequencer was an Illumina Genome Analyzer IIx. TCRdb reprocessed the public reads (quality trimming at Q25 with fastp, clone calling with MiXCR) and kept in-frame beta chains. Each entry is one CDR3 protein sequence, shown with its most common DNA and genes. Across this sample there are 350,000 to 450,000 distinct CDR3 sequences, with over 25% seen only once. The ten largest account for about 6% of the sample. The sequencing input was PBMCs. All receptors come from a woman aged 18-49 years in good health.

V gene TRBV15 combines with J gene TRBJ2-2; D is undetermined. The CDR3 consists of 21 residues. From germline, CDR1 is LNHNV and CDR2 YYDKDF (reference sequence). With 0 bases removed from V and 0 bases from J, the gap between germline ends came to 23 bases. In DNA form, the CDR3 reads TGTGCCACCAGCAGAGATTATGGCGGCAGAAGTCAAAGTGCGAACACCGGGGAGCTGTTTTTT. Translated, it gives CATSRDYGGRSQSANTGELFF.

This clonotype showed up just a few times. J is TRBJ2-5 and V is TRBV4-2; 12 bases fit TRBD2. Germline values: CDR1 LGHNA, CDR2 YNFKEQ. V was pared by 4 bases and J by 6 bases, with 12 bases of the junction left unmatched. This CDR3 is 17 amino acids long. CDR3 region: CASSLYALAGGQKTQYF. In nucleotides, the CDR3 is TGTGCCAGCAGCCTCTACGCGCTAGCGGGGGGGCAAAAGACCCAGTACTTC.

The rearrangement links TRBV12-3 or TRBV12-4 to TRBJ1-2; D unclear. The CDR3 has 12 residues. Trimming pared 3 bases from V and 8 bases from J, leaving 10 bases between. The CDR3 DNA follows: TGTGCCAGCAGTTTTTTAGCCGTGGGCTACACCTTC. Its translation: CASSFLAVGYTF.

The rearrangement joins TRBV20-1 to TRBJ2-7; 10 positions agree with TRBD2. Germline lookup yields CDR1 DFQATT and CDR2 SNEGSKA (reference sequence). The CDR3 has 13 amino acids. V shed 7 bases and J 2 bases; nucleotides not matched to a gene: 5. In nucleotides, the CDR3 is TGCAGTGTAGCGGGAGGATCCCCCTACGAGCAGTACTTC. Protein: CSVAGGSPYEQYF.

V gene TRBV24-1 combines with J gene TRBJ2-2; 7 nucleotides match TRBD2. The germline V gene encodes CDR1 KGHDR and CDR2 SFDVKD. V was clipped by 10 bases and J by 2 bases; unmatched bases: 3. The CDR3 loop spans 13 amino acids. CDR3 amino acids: CATSGYNTGELFF. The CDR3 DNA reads TGTGCCACTAGCGGGTATAACACCGGGGAGCTGTTTTTT.

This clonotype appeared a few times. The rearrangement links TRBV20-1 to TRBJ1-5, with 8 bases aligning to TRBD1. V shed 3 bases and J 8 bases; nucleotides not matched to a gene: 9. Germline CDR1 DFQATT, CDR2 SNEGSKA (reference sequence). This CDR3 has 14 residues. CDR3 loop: CSARRQGAIEPQHF. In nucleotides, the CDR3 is TGCAGTGCTAGGCGGCAGGGGGCTATAGAGCCCCAGCATTTT.

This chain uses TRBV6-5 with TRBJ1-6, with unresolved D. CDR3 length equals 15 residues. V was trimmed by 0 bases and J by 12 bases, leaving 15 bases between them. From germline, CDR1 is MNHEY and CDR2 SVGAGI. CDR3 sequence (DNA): TGTGCCAGCAGTTACTCGGGCAGCGGAGTTCAACCCCTCCACTTT. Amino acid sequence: CASSYSGSGVQPLHF.

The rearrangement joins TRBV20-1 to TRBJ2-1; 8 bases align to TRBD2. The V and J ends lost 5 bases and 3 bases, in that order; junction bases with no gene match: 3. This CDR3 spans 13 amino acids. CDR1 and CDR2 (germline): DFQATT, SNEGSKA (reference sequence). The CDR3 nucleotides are TGCAGTGCTTCTAGCGGGCACTACAATGAGCAGTTCTTC. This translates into CSASSGHYNEQFF.

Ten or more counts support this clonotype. CDR3 sequence (DNA): TGTGCCAGCAGCCAATTAAGGGCCTCGGGGATGAACACTGAAGCTTTCTTT. This encodes CASSQLRASGMNTEAFF. The chain combines TRBV5-6 with TRBJ1-1; no reliable D call. Germline assignment: CDR1 SGHDT and CDR2 YYEEEE. Trimming pared 4 bases from V and 0 bases from J, leaving 19 bases between. This CDR3 comprises 17 residues.

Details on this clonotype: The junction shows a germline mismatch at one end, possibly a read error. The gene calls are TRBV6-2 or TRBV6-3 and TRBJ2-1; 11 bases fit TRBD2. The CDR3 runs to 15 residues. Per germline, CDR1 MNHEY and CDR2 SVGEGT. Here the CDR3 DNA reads TGTGCCAGCAGTACGAGACTAGCGGGGAGTGGTGAGCAGCTCTTC. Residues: CASSTRLAGSGEQLF.

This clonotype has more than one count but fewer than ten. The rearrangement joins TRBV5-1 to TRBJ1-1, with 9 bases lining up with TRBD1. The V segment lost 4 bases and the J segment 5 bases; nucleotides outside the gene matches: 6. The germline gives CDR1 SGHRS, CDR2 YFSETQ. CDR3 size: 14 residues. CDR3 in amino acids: CASSGGTGWTEAFF. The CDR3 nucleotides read TGCGCCAGCAGCGGAGGGACAGGGTGGACTGAAGCTTTCTTT.

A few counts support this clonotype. CDR3: CSARGATAGTQYF. The CDR3 bases are TGCAGTGCTAGAGGGGCCACCGCTGGTACGCAGTATTTT. The rearrangement links TRBV20-1 to TRBJ2-3, with D hard to call. The CDR3 consists of 13 residues. Trimming stripped 1 base from V and 8 bases from J, with 13 bases between. Germline values: CDR1 DFQATT, CDR2 SNEGSKA (reference sequence).

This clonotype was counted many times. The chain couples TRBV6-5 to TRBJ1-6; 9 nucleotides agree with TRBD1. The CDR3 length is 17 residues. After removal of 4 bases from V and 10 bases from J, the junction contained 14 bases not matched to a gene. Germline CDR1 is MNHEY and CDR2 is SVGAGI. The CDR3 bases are TGTGCCAGCAGTTCTTTCTTGCCGGGACAGGGAGGATCACCCCTCCACTTT. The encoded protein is CASSSFLPGQGGSPLHF.

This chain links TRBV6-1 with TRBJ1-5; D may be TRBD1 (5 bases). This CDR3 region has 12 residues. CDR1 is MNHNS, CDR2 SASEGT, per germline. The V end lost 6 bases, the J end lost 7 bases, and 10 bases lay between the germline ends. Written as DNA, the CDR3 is TGTGCCAGCAGCGAGACAGACCAGCCCCAGCATTTT. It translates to CASSETDQPQHF.